This TCR beta chain was profiled in a study of OX40 agonist ivuxolimab in advanced cancers. Unmatched junction bases numbered 6, after V lost 1 base and J lost 3 bases. CDR1 MGHRA and CDR2 YSYEKL come from the germline V gene. The CDR3 length is 16 residues. Study results and limitations: Expanded clones belonging to CD8+ T cells outnumbered, on average, those of CD4+. The antigen specificity of the peripheral T cells (those that were expanded) was not determined.

Assay used: immunoSEQ multiplex PCR; TCRdb lists only in-frame clones, some missing. Of under 85,000 clones listed, 94% were seen once; the top ten hold 20%. Turning to this clone: Its antigen is currently unknown.

The gene calls are TRBV4-1 and TRBJ2-7, with 10 bases identical to TRBD2. The clonotype originates from an adult with an advanced solid tumor such as melanoma, head and neck, liver or kidney cancer. This specimen was CD4+ or CD8+ T cells sorted from blood, taken in a trial of the OX40 agonist ivuxolimab. In DNA form, the CDR3 reads TGCGCCAGCAGCCAAGCCCAGCGGACTAGCGGCTACGAGCAGTACTTC. Its protein is CASSQAQRTSGYEQYF.